This T cell receptor (beta chain) originates from a study of cytomegalovirus exposure and HLA in healthy donors. Study-wide context: Some 85 million unique TCRs from HLA-typed donors were held in an early data release. Study-wide results and caveats: Association of 15,000 to 20,000 TCR beta sequences with HLA alleles was found at 0.05 false discovery rate in a later analysis. Follow-up analysis seemed to connect common viral pathogens with several of the most significant clusters identified. A later analysis linked a missense DCLRE1C variant to TCR beta V- and J-gene trimming.

Primers for the PCR totalled 60 Vbeta and 13 Jbeta. Assay: immunoSEQ multiplex PCR; the TCRdb copy retains only in-frame clones and omits some. The sample shows 120,000 to 150,000 clones, over 75% of them seen only once. This clone appeared once. No antigen is known for it. This receptor was taken from a female donor in good health and CMV-seronegative. Source material: PBMCs.

CDR3 sequence reads: CASSYHRDRTYEQYF. As DNA, the CDR3 is TGTGCCAGCAGTTATCACCGGGACAGGACCTACGAGCAGTACTTC. The chain joins TRBV6-5 to TRBJ2-7; 8 bases agree with TRBD1. Germline loops: CDR1 MNHEY, CDR2 SVGAGI. Losses at the gene ends were 3 bases for V and 2 bases for J; bases not matched to a gene: 6. The CDR3 covers 15 residues.